This TCR beta chain derives from a study of T cell clusters in autoimmune cytopenias. Each sample's input was around 270 ng genomic DNA, 40,000 or so genome equivalents. Multiplex touch-down PCR amplified TRB using TRB-A and TRB-B pools in one tube. TCRdb re-called the multiplex PCR reads and catalogs CDR3 proteins one per entry, DNA excluded. The data show about 2,700 distinct CDR3 sequences, and the top ten clones hold around 35%. CDR1 and CDR2 (germline): SGHAT, FQNNGV. The CDR3 loop spans 15 amino acids. This clonotype is classed as medium-sized by frequency. The sample consisted of peripheral blood. The V and J genes are TRBV11-2 and TRBJ1-4. This TCR came from a human donor with an autoimmune cytopenia, with autoimmune hepatitis or in good health (not recorded which). The CDR3 here is CASSLDWSANEKLFF.